This TCR beta chain was sequenced for a study of identifying expanded T cells in peripheral blood. Study-wide results and caveats: Across healthy donors, higher total template counts meant significantly greater roughly 2-week count variance. Differentially abundant clones: approximately 1.3 between replicates, about 15 at around 2 weeks, approximately 18 at four.

Sequencing was performed with immunoSEQ multiplex PCR; in TCRdb, only in-frame clones are kept and a portion is missing. The sample consists of some 100,000 clones, 80% to 90% of them appearing once. A few counts support this clone. Its matching antigen is unknown. During the collection period, no donor immune events like infections were recorded. The CDR3 totals 11 residues. Germline V gives CDR1 SQVTM, CDR2 ANQGSEA. Trimming stripped 4 bases from V and 11 bases from J, with 14 bases between. This receptor was identified in a person between 18 and 75 years old in good health. This chain connects TRBV29-1 to TRBJ1-1; D possibly corresponds to TRBD1 (5 bases). The sample consisted of blood. The CDR3 DNA is TGCAGCGTTGTAGGGGCCACCAGCGCTTTCTTT. Protein: CSVVGATSAFF.